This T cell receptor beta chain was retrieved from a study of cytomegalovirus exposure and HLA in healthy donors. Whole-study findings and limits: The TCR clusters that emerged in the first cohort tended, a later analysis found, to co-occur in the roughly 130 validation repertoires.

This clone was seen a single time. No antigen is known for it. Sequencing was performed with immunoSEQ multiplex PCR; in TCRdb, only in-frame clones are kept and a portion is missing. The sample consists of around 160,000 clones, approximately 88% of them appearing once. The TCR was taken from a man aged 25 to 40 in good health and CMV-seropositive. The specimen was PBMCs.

CDR3: CATSRDKSNSPLHF. The CDR3 DNA is TGTGCCACCAGCAGAGATAAAAGCAATTCACCCCTCCACTTT. The chain uses TRBV15 and TRBJ1-6; D is uncertain. Trimming took 0 bases from V and 7 from J, leaving 7 bases between them. The germline V gene encodes CDR1 LNHNV and CDR2 YYDKDF (reference sequence). The CDR3 totals 14 residues. Variable domain in full (rest from reference TRBV15 and TRBJ1-6): DAMVIQNPRYQVTQFGKPVTLSCSQTLNHNVMYWYQQKSSQAPKLLFHYYDKDFNNEADTPDNFQSRRPNTSFCFLDIRSPGLGDTAMYLCATSRDKSNSPLHFGNGTRLTVT.